Each of the 27 T cell receptor beta chains below was sequenced from the same sample in a study of T-cell reconstitution after alpha-beta-depleted transplantation in children. Construction of the TCRbeta library involved unique molecular identifiers. TCRdb itself ran the PCR reads through MiXCR, one entry per CDR3 protein. The sample contains about 610,000 distinct CDR3 sequences, under 12% of which appear only once. The sequenced sample was PBMCs from the stem cell graft donor, obtained from the stem cell graft. The receptors stem from a human donor who donated a stem cell graft to a child with acute myeloid leukemia.

This clonotype was counted a few times. This chain joins TRBV12-3 or TRBV12-4 and TRBJ2-4; the D gene is possibly TRBD2 (5 bases). V was cut by 6 bases and J by 6 bases, with 12 bases left in between. The CDR3 contains 13 residues. CDR3 protein: CASSRGSSNIQYF. CDR3 coding DNA: TGTGCCAGCAGCCGTGGGAGTTCAAACATTCAGTACTTC.

The table lists this clonotype with many counts. The rearrangement links TRBV5-1 to TRBJ2-7; no clear D. The V end lost 0 bases, the J end lost 1 base, and 8 bases lay between the germline ends. The CDR3 length is 14 residues. Germline V CDR1 and CDR2: SGHRS, YFSETQ. The CDR3 DNA is TGCGCCAGCAGCTTGGATGCTACGTCCTACGAGCAGTACTTC. Translating gives CASSLDATSYEQYF.

The V call is TRBV18, the J call TRBJ2-1; D gene uncertain. The CDR3 is made up of 14 amino acids. Germline V lookup: CDR1 KGHSH, CDR2 LQKENI. V lost 3 bases and J 6 bases, leaving 12 bases between the germline ends. CDR3 sequence reads: CASSPLPLGNEQFF. In DNA, the CDR3 is TGTGCCAGCTCACCCCTGCCATTGGGCAATGAGCAGTTCTTC.

J is TRBJ2-5 and V is TRBV7-6; 8 bases fit TRBD2. After removal of 4 bases from V and 3 bases from J, the junction contained 7 bases not matched to a gene. The CDR3 sequence is 15 residues long. Germline assignment: CDR1 SGHVS and CDR2 FNYEAQ. CDR3 nucleotide sequence: TGTGCCAGCAGCTCTCCCAGCGGGAGCGAAGAGACCCAGTACTTC. It yields the protein CASSSPSGSEETQYF.

This clonotype came up many times. The genes are TRBV5-1 and TRBJ2-1, with 7 bases matching TRBD2. CDR1 and CDR2 from the germline V gene are SGHRS and YFSETQ. The CDR3 totals 14 residues. Trimming took 4 bases from V and 6 from J; bases not matched to a gene: 7. The CDR3 region is CASSPGTTRNEQFF. CDR3 sequence (DNA): TGCGCCAGCAGCCCCGGGACTACCCGCAATGAGCAGTTCTTC.

At least ten counts were recorded for this clonotype. The chain links TRBV5-1 to TRBJ2-7; perhaps TRBD2 as D (5 bases). V lost 3 bases, J lost 0 bases, and 10 bases lay in between. CDR3 length: 14 amino acids. Per the germline V gene, CDR1 is SGHRS and CDR2 is YFSETQ. The DNA for the CDR3 is TGCGCCAGCAGCTCCAGAGGGAGCTCCTACGAGCAGTACTTC. Protein sequence: CASSSRGSSYEQYF. The variable domain in full, completed from reference TRBV5-1 and TRBJ2-7, reads KAGVTQTPRYLIKTRGQQVTLSCSPISGHRSVSWYQQTPGQGLQFLFEYFSETQRNKGNFPGRFSGRQFSNSRSEMNVSTLELGDSALYLCASSSRGSSYEQYFGPGTRLTVT.

This chain joins TRBV20-1 and TRBJ2-2; 9 bases line up with TRBD2. The CDR3 sequence is 17 residues long. J was trimmed by 7 bases and V by 0 bases; bases with no gene match: 12. In germline, CDR1 is DFQATT, CDR2 SNEGSKA (reference sequence). CDR3 DNA: TGCAGTGCTAGAGATGGATTGGCTAGCGGGATTGTCGGGGAGCTGTTTTTT. It translates to CSARDGLASGIVGELFF.

This clonotype was recorded many times. The V call is TRBV6-4, the J call TRBJ2-1, with D perhaps TRBD1 (6 bases). The CDR3 loop spans 15 amino acids. V was shortened by 6 bases and J by 1 base, with 13 bases between the two germline ends. Looked up from germline, CDR1 is MRHNA and CDR2 is SNTAGT. The CDR3, as DNA: TGTGCCAGCAGCGCCCTAGGGGGATCCTACAATGAGCAGTTCTTC. Its protein is CASSALGGSYNEQFF.

The chain couples TRBV7-9 to TRBJ2-7; D gene unclear. This CDR3 contains 15 residues. V was pared by 2 bases and J by 1 base, with 12 bases between. CDR1 and CDR2 (germline): SEHNR, FQNEAQ (reference sequence). CDR3 in amino acids: CASSLQLGRSYEQYF. The DNA of the CDR3 is TGTGCCAGCAGCTTACAGTTGGGCAGATCCTACGAGCAGTACTTC.

This clonotype was seen a few times. This chain joins TRBV15 and TRBJ2-7; D remains ambiguous. The CDR3 consists of 15 residues. Germline CDR1 and CDR2: LNHNV and YYDKDF (reference sequence). Trimming stripped 1 base from V and 3 bases from J, with 13 bases between. The chain's CDR3 is CATSRGSILLYEQYF. The DNA for the CDR3 is TGTGCCACCAGCAGAGGAAGCATCCTACTCTACGAGCAGTACTTC. Together with reference TRBV15 and TRBJ2-7, the CDR3 gives the full variable domain: DAMVIQNPRYQVTQFGKPVTLSCSQTLNHNVMYWYQQKSSQAPKLLFHYYDKDFNNEADTPDNFQSRRPNTSFCFLDIRSPGLGDTAMYLCATSRGSILLYEQYFGPGTRLTVT.

This CDR3 reads CASSGTQGSYEQYF. The CDR3 nucleotides are TGCGCCAGCAGCGGGACACAGGGGTCCTACGAGCAGTACTTC. The chain employs TRBV5-1 and TRBJ2-7; 7 bases map to TRBD1. Trimming at V came to 4 bases and at J to 1 base, leaving 5 bases not matched to a gene. Germline V gives CDR1 SGHRS, CDR2 YFSETQ. The CDR3 extends over 14 amino acids. The whole variable domain, filled in from reference TRBV5-1 and TRBJ2-7, reads KAGVTQTPRYLIKTRGQQVTLSCSPISGHRSVSWYQQTPGQGLQFLFEYFSETQRNKGNFPGRFSGRQFSNSRSEMNVSTLELGDSALYLCASSGTQGSYEQYFGPGTRLTVT.

This clonotype was recorded many times. This chain uses TRBV4-3 with TRBJ2-2; D might be TRBD2 (5 bases). CDR1 and CDR2 (germline): LGHNA, YSLEER. V lost 1 base and J lost 6, with 12 bases in between. The CDR3 length is 15 residues. The CDR3 here is CASSQGVLVAGELFF. CDR3 in DNA: TGCGCCAGCAGCCAAGGAGTACTAGTTGCCGGGGAGCTGTTTTTT.

The genes are TRBV7-9 and TRBJ2-7; D possibly corresponds to TRBD1 (5 bases). Germline V lookup: CDR1 SEHNR, CDR2 FQNEAQ (reference sequence). This CDR3 has 13 amino acids. The V end lost 4 bases, the J end lost 7 bases, and 14 bases lay between the germline ends. This chain's CDR3 is CASSYQTVGEQYF. CDR3 sequence (DNA): TGTGCCAGCAGCTACCAGACAGTCGGGGAGCAGTACTTC.

This clonotype was counted a few times. The chain is built from TRBV7-2 and TRBJ2-3; D is possibly TRBD1 (5 bases). V lost 5 bases and J 2 bases, leaving 17 bases between the germline ends. There are 16 residues in the CDR3. In germline, CDR1 is SGHTA, CDR2 FQGNSA. DNA of the CDR3: TGTGCCAGCAGCCTCTATACAGGTTCACACACAGATACGCAGTATTTT. This encodes CASSLYTGSHTDTQYF.

This clonotype was observed a few times. J is TRBJ2-5 and V is TRBV15, with 9 bases lining up with TRBD2. This CDR3 is built from 16 residues. Per the germline V gene, CDR1 is LNHNV and CDR2 is YYDKDF (reference sequence). V dropped 0 bases and J dropped 4; count of bases not matched to a gene: 6. CDR3 in DNA: TGTGCCACCAGCAGAGATGGGCTAGCGGGAACAGAGACCCAGTACTTC. Amino acids: CATSRDGLAGTETQYF.

This clonotype was recorded many times. The gene calls are TRBV3-1 and TRBJ2-7; the D gene is possibly TRBD2 (6 bases). Germline V gene lookup returns CDR1 LGHDT and CDR2 YNNKEL (reference sequence). The CDR3 sequence is 11 residues long. Trimming pared 5 bases from V and 7 bases from J, leaving 9 bases between. CDR3 region: CASSWAGEQYF. In nucleotides, the CDR3 is TGTGCCAGCAGCTGGGCGGGGGAGCAGTACTTC.

V is TRBV9 and J is TRBJ2-2; 11 bases are a match to TRBD2. The germline CDR1 and CDR2 sequences are SGDLS and YYNGEE. The CDR3 is made up of 16 amino acids. The J segment lost 5 bases and the V segment lost 0 bases, leaving 3 bases of the junction unmatched. Written as DNA, the CDR3 is TGTGCCAGCAGCGTAGAACTAGCGGGAGAGACCGGGGAGCTGTTTTTT. Protein product: CASSVELAGETGELFF.

V gene TRBV9 combines with J gene TRBJ2-4; 10 bases are a match to TRBD1. The length of the CDR3 is 17 residues. Trimming at V came to 4 bases and at J to 4 bases, leaving 11 bases not matched to a gene. Germline CDR1 SGDLS, CDR2 YYNGEE. CDR3 loop: CASSPRGPDRGKNIQYF. The DNA of the CDR3 is TGTGCCAGCAGCCCCCGGGGGCCGGACAGGGGGAAAAACATTCAGTACTTC.

The chain carries TRBV6-5 and TRBJ2-3; 8 nucleotides line up with TRBD2. Germline-derived CDR1 and CDR2 are MNHEY and SVGAGI. J was trimmed by 3 bases and V by 2 bases; bases with no gene match: 7. This CDR3 has 16 amino acids. CDR3 residues: CASSYSQREWTDTQYF. The CDR3 DNA reads as TGTGCCAGCAGTTACAGCCAGCGGGAGTGGACAGATACGCAGTATTTT.

For the CDR3, the DNA is TGTGCCAGCAGACACCCGGGACAGGCTAACTATGGCTACACCTTC. Translating gives CASRHPGQANYGYTF. The chain employs TRBV6-1 and TRBJ1-2, with 8 bases matching TRBD1. The CDR3 has 15 amino acids. The V and J ends lost 6 bases and 0 bases, in that order; junction bases with no gene match: 6. Germline CDR1 MNHNS, CDR2 SASEGT.

This clonotype was observed a few times. V gene TRBV30 combines with J gene TRBJ2-1; 16 bases align to TRBD2. J was trimmed by 12 bases and V by 5 bases; bases with no gene match: 7. The CDR3 runs to 14 residues. The V gene's germline CDR1 is GTSNPN and CDR2 SVGIG (reference sequence). The CDR3 loop is CAWGGTSGRVGQFF. The DNA for the CDR3 is TGTGCCTGGGGCGGGACTAGCGGGAGGGTAGGGCAGTTCTTC.

This clonotype was picked up many times. The CDR3 here is CAVRQGDSPLHF. For the CDR3, the DNA is TGTGCCGTCCGACAGGGGGATTCACCCCTCCACTTT. V gene TRBV10-3 combines with J gene TRBJ1-6, with 9 bases lining up with TRBD1. The germline V gene encodes CDR1 ENHRY and CDR2 SYGVKD. J lost 8 bases, V lost 11 bases, and 4 bases had no gene match. The length of the CDR3 is 12 residues.

This clonotype was detected ten times or more. The J gene is TRBJ1-5, the V gene TRBV10-3, with 7 bases aligning to TRBD1. This CDR3 region has 14 residues. V dropped 6 bases and J dropped 4; count of bases not matched to a gene: 6. Germline CDR1 ENHRY, CDR2 SYGVKD. CDR3 in amino acids: CAISPGTANQPQHF. The CDR3, as DNA: TGTGCCATCAGCCCCGGGACAGCTAATCAGCCCCAGCATTTT.

This clonotype was counted a few times. The V call is TRBV4-3, the J call TRBJ2-1, with unresolved D. CDR3 length equals 15 residues. The V and J ends lost 0 bases and 7 bases respectively, with 13 bases between them. The germline gives CDR1 LGHNA, CDR2 YSLEER. CDR3 sequence reads: CASSQDWRPPNEQFF. DNA for the CDR3: TGCGCCAGCAGCCAAGATTGGCGCCCTCCAAATGAGCAGTTCTTC.

The chain carries TRBV6-5 and TRBJ2-7, with 9 bases matching TRBD2. V shed 0 bases, J shed 6 bases, and the junction held 6 bases outside the gene matches. Germline V gene sequence: CDR1 MNHEY, CDR2 SVGAGI. The CDR3 is made up of 15 amino acids. The CDR3 nucleotides read TGTGCCAGCAGTTACTCAGGAGCGGGAGGAGCCGAGCAGTACTTC. Its translation: CASSYSGAGGAEQYF.

This clonotype was detected a few times. The gene calls are TRBV24-1 and TRBJ2-3, with D perhaps matching TRBD1 or TRBD2 (5 bases each). Germline V gene lookup returns CDR1 KGHDR and CDR2 SFDVKD. The V and J ends lost 0 bases and 4 bases respectively, with 7 bases between them. This CDR3 contains 14 residues. The DNA of the CDR3 is TGTGCCACCAGTGATTTGGGGGACGCAGATACGCAGTATTTT. It encodes CATSDLGDADTQYF.

This clonotype was counted only a few times. This rearrangement joins TRBV11-2 to TRBJ2-1, with D perhaps matching TRBD2 (6 bases). From germline, CDR1 is SGHAT and CDR2 FQNNGV. V was trimmed by 1 base and J by 7 bases, leaving 23 bases between them. The CDR3 consists of 18 residues. The DNA for the CDR3 is TGTGCCAGCAGCTTAGTGGACCAATATAGGGAGGAGGTAAATGAGCAGTTCTTC. Translated: CASSLVDQYREEVNEQFF. The variable domain in full, with the rest retrieved from reference TRBV11-2 and TRBJ2-1, is EAGVAQSPRYKIIEKRQSVAFWCNPISGHATLYWYQQILGQGPKLLIQFQNNGVVDDSQLPKDRFSAERLKGVDSTLKIQPAKLEDSAVYLCASSLVDQYREEVNEQFFGPGTRLTVL.